This TCR beta chain was captured by sequencing in a study of T-cell reconstitution after alpha-beta-depleted transplantation in children. Study results and limitations: Approximately two months post-transplant, alpha-beta T cells reportedly originated from several hundred expanded graft clones. The high TCRbeta diversity at day 60 in some patients came from surviving recipient T cells and thymic progenitors. A year post-transplant, T-cell counts and diversity derived mostly from newly produced T cells.

Construction of the TCRbeta library involved unique molecular identifiers. In TCRdb, the PCR reads were re-called with MiXCR into one record per CDR3 protein. The sample records 450,000 to 700,000 distinct CDR3 sequences, more than 20% being singletons. CDR1 and CDR2 from the germline V gene are GTSNPN and SVGIG (reference sequence). The CDR3 loop spans 17 amino acids. Germline trimming cut 3 bases from V and 2 bases from J; bases unmatched to any gene: 13. Comment on this clonotype: Its target is not known.

The chain combines TRBV30 with TRBJ2-5; TRBD1 matches at 9 bases. The TCR sequence derives from a boy under three years old with Wiskott-Aldrich syndrome, due to receive a stem cell transplant. Material: PBMCs, obtained before TCRalphabeta/CD19-depleted stem cell transplant. CDR3 region: CAWSPGGNRGPQETQYF. As DNA, the CDR3 is TGTGCCTGGAGCCCAGGGGGAAACAGGGGGCCACAAGAGACCCAGTACTTC.